These T cell receptor beta chains were read from a single sample in a study of T-cell reconstitution after alpha-beta-depleted transplantation in children. TCRdb re-called the PCR reads through MiXCR, storing one row per CDR3 protein. In the table there are roughly 500,000 distinct CDR3 sequences, more than 9% of which are singletons. The sample here was PBMCs, taken before TCRalphabeta/CD19-depleted stem cell transplant. The receptors here all came from a child aged 2 to 10 with inherited bone marrow failure, due to receive a stem cell transplant. CDR3s include the opening cysteine and the closing phenylalanine or tryptophan. A D gene is named only where the DNA matches it firmly. Size tells how often a clone was seen (once, few, many) or the class of an expanded clone, and some rows leave it out.

V gene,D gene,J gene,clone size,CDR3 protein,CDR3 DNA
TRBV6-1,TRBD2,TRBJ2-3,many,CASSSPGLAGSKQYF,TGTGCCAGCAGCTCCCCGGGACTAGCGGGATCAAAGCAGTATTTT
TRBV5-1,-,TRBJ2-1,many,CASSFDGPYNEQFF,TGCGCCAGCAGCTTTGACGGGCCCTACAATGAGCAGTTCTTC
TRBV2,TRBD2,TRBJ2-7,-,CASRGLGYEQYF,TGTGCCAGCAGAGGACTAGGATACGAGCAGTACTTC
TRBV9,-,TRBJ2-2,few,CASSVGLENTGELFF,TGTGCCAGCAGCGTAGGGCTGGAGAACACCGGGGAGCTGTTTTTT
TRBV11-2,-,TRBJ1-1,-,CASSRMGTEAFF,TGTGCCAGCAGCCGCATGGGCACTGAAGCTTTCTTT
TRBV4-3,TRBD1,TRBJ1-4,few,CASSRIQGAGTNEKLFF,TGCGCCAGCAGCCGAATCCAGGGGGCAGGGACTAATGAAAAACTGTTTTTT
TRBV27,TRBD2,TRBJ2-2,many,CASSFGLAGHGELFF,TGTGCCAGCAGTTTCGGCCTAGCGGGTCACGGGGAGCTGTTTTTT
TRBV28,-,TRBJ2-3,many,CASPPTGISTDTQYF,TGTGCCAGCCCCCCGACAGGTATCAGCACAGATACGCAGTATTTT
TRBV5-1,-,TRBJ2-6,many,CASTVLATPGANVLTF,TGCGCCAGCACCGTATTGGCTACACCTGGGGCCAACGTCCTGACTTTC
TRBV29-1,TRBD1,TRBJ1-1,many,CSARTGGDGEAFF,TGCAGCGCCCGGACAGGGGGCGACGGTGAAGCTTTCTTT
TRBV6-2/TRBV6-3,-,TRBJ2-3,many,CASSGLRPDTQYF,TGTGCCAGCAGTGGACTACGACCAGATACGCAGTATTTT
TRBV19,TRBD2,TRBJ2-1,many,CASSAASGRDAFNEQFF,TGTGCCAGTAGTGCGGCTAGCGGGAGGGACGCGTTCAATGAGCAGTTCTTC
TRBV10-3,-,TRBJ1-4,many,CAISESAAVLFF,TGTGCCATCAGTGAGTCAGCGGCTGTTCTGTTTTTT
TRBV20-1,TRBD2,TRBJ2-1,many,CSAWGGRSYNEQFF,TGCAGTGCTTGGGGCGGGAGGTCCTACAATGAGCAGTTCTTC
TRBV27,TRBD1,TRBJ1-2,many,CASSLGQGRAYGYTF,TGTGCCAGCAGTTTAGGACAGGGGCGCGCCTATGGCTACACCTTC
TRBV5-1,-,TRBJ2-1,many,CASSWGLAPDYNEQFF,TGCGCCAGCAGCTGGGGGCTAGCGCCAGATTACAATGAGCAGTTCTTC
TRBV5-4,-,TRBJ2-6,few,CASSLVGGSGANVLTF,TGTGCCAGCAGCTTGGTTGGGGGATCCGGGGCCAACGTCCTGACTTTC
TRBV10-3,TRBD1,TRBJ2-5,-,CAIRTGGGQTQYF,TGTGCCATCAGAACAGGGGGCGGGCAGACCCAGTACTTC
TRBV7-2,TRBD2,TRBJ2-7,-,CASSLAPGLAGNYEQYF,TGTGCCAGCAGCTTAGCCCCGGGACTAGCGGGTAACTACGAGCAGTACTTC
TRBV6-2/TRBV6-3,-,TRBJ2-7,many,CASSYFMAVSYEQYF,TGTGCCAGCAGTTACTTTATGGCGGTCTCCTACGAGCAGTACTTC
TRBV20-1,TRBD1,TRBJ2-1,-,CSARDSQGAGSYNEQFF,TGCAGTGCTAGAGATTCTCAGGGGGCCGGCTCCTACAATGAGCAGTTCTTC
TRBV6-2/TRBV6-3,-,TRBJ1-5,many,CASSYLENQPQHF,TGTGCCAGCAGTTACTTGGAAAATCAGCCCCAGCATTTT
TRBV30,-,TRBJ2-2,many,CAWSPENTGELFF,TGTGCCTGGAGTCCGGAAAACACCGGGGAGCTGTTTTTT
TRBV27,-,TRBJ2-1,many,CASSLSGPNPYNEQFF,TGTGCCAGCAGTTTATCAGGGCCGAACCCTTACAATGAGCAGTTCTTC
TRBV6-1,-,TRBJ2-7,many,CASSPGVAAFEQYF,TGTGCCAGCAGTCCCGGGGTGGCGGCGTTCGAGCAGTACTTC
TRBV9,TRBD2,TRBJ2-7,-,CASSLTGTSASYDQYF,TGTGCCAGCAGCCTCACCGGGACTAGCGCTTCCTACGACCAGTACTTC
TRBV10-3,-,TRBJ1-2,-,CAISESRPRYGYTF,TGTGCCATCAGTGAGTCCAGACCGAGATATGGCTACACCTTC
TRBV20-1,-,TRBJ1-1,-,CFASPGGAIWTEAFF,TGCTTCGCCTCTCCGGGGGGCGCGATATGGACTGAAGCTTTCTTT
TRBV29-1,TRBD1,TRBJ2-1,many,CSAGQGAPYNEQFF,TGCAGCGCCGGACAGGGGGCACCTTACAATGAGCAGTTCTTC
TRBV12-3/TRBV12-4,TRBD1,TRBJ2-1,few,CASIFLGWGTGGKNEQFF,TGTGCCAGCATCTTTTTAGGTTGGGGGACAGGGGGGAAAAATGAGCAGTTCTTC
TRBV19,-,TRBJ2-5,many,CASGDLGRQETQYF,TGTGCCAGTGGGGACCTCGGTCGGCAAGAGACCCAGTACTTC
TRBV6-6,-,TRBJ2-5,many,CASSYADGQETQYF,TGTGCCAGCAGTTACGCGGACGGGCAAGAGACCCAGTACTTC
TRBV15,TRBD1,TRBJ1-2,-,CATSSGQGDGYTF,TGTGCCACCAGCAGCGGACAGGGCGATGGCTACACCTTC
TRBV29-1,TRBD1,TRBJ2-3,many,CSVDGTGGRTDTQYF,TGCAGCGTTGATGGGACAGGGGGCCGGACAGATACGCAGTATTTT
TRBV12-3/TRBV12-4,-,TRBJ1-1,many,CASSFFLENTEAFF,TGTGCCAGCAGTTTTTTCCTAGAGAACACTGAAGCTTTCTTT
TRBV12-3/TRBV12-4,-,TRBJ1-5,many,CASSLMGATNQHF,TGTGCCAGCAGTTTAATGGGGGCGACCAACCAGCATTTT
TRBV18,-,TRBJ2-5,few,CASSPLQGETQYF,TGTGCCAGCTCACCACTACAGGGAGAGACCCAGTACTTC
TRBV20-1,TRBD2,TRBJ2-7,few,CSATLGGGPHEQYF,TGCAGTGCAACCCTGGGGGGAGGGCCCCACGAGCAGTACTTC
TRBV18,-,TRBJ2-4,few,CASSPQSIPIQYF,TGTGCCAGCTCACCACAATCTATCCCCATTCAGTACTTC
TRBV11-2,-,TRBJ2-1,many,CASSQTPRGEQFF,TGTGCCAGCAGCCAAACTCCTCGGGGTGAGCAGTTCTTC
TRBV6-2/TRBV6-3,-,TRBJ2-5,many,CASSYSYGPGETQYF,TGTGCCAGCAGTTACTCGTACGGCCCCGGGGAGACCCAGTACTTC
TRBV4-2,TRBD1,TRBJ2-7,many,CASSQEGTGRSLTYEQYF,TGTGCCAGCAGCCAAGAAGGGACAGGGCGTAGCCTTACCTACGAGCAGTACTTC
TRBV27,-,TRBJ2-5,few,CASSLWVGTQETQYF,TGTGCCAGCAGTTTATGGGTGGGGACCCAAGAGACCCAGTACTTC
TRBV10-3,-,TRBJ2-7,many,CAISTDGVVYEQYF,TGTGCCATCAGTACGGACGGCGTTGTTTACGAGCAGTACTTC
TRBV6-1,-,TRBJ2-7,many,CASSPEGLGTEQYF,TGTGCCAGCAGTCCTGAAGGACTTGGAACCGAGCAGTACTTC
TRBV27,-,TRBJ2-7,-,CASSLSAGRQYF,TGTGCCAGCAGTTTAAGCGCGGGGAGACAGTACTTC
TRBV7-2,-,TRBJ2-3,few,CASSLVSQGTDTQYF,TGTGCCAGCAGCTTAGTTTCCCAGGGTACAGATACGCAGTATTTT
TRBV4-3,TRBD2,TRBJ2-7,few,CASSQGGREAEQYF,TGCGCCAGCAGCCAAGGCGGGAGGGAGGCCGAGCAGTACTTC
TRBV4-3,TRBD1,TRBJ1-1,many,CASTLAGGTANTEAFF,TGCGCCAGCACCTTGGCGGGCGGGACAGCGAACACTGAAGCTTTCTTT
TRBV7-2,TRBD2,TRBJ2-3,many,CASSQLLATDTQYF,TGTGCCAGCAGCCAATTACTAGCGACCGATACGCAGTATTTT
TRBV10-2,TRBD1,TRBJ2-7,many,CASRPGQGTNYEQYF,TGCGCCAGCAGGCCGGGACAGGGGACGAACTACGAGCAGTACTTC
TRBV29-1,TRBD2,TRBJ2-7,many,CSVPTSGSSYEQYF,TGCAGCGTCCCCACTAGCGGGAGCTCCTACGAGCAGTACTTC
TRBV7-4,TRBD2,TRBJ2-1,many,CASSPRTSGAGNEQFF,TGTGCCAGCAGCCCCAGGACTAGCGGGGCGGGGAATGAGCAGTTCTTC
TRBV7-2,-,TRBJ1-4,many,CASSLVWGVSTNEKLFF,TGTGCCAGCAGCTTAGTATGGGGGGTCTCAACTAATGAAAAACTGTTTTTT
TRBV23-1,TRBD1,TRBJ2-1,-,CASSQSFLTGGRDEQFF,TGCGCCAGCAGTCAATCCTTTTTGACAGGGGGCCGGGATGAGCAGTTCTTC
TRBV5-1,TRBD2,TRBJ2-7,few,CASSSTGGRGLYYEQYF,TGCGCCAGCAGCTCTACGGGGGGGAGGGGCCTTTACTACGAGCAGTACTTC
TRBV6-5,-,TRBJ1-6,-,CASSYSRGSPLHF,TGTGCCAGCAGTTACTCTCGGGGGTCACCCCTCCACTTT